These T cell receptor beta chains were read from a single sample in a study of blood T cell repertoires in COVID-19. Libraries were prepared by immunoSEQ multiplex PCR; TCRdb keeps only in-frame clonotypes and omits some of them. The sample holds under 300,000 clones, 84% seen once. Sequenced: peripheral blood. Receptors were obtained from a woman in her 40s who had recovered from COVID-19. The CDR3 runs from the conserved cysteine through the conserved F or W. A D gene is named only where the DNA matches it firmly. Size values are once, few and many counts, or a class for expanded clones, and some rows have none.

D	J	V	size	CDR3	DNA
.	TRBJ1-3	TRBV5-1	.	CASSLASGNTIYF	TGCGCCAGCAGCTTGGCCAGTGGAAACACCATATATTTT
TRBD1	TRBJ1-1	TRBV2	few	CASIRQGLGEAFF	TGTGCCAGCATCCGACAGGGCCTAGGTGAAGCTTTCTTT
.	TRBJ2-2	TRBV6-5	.	CASSNVGGPAGELFF	TGTGCCAGCAGTAATGTAGGAGGTCCGGCCGGGGAGCTGTTTTTT
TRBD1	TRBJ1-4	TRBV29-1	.	CSVLQGVEKLFF	TGCAGCGTTTTACAGGGGGTTGAAAAACTGTTTTTT
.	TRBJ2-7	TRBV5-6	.	CASSLAQEYEQYF	TGTGCCAGCAGCTTGGCACAGGAGTACGAGCAGTACTTC
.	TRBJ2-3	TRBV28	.	CASSLAKGGADTQYF	TGTGCCAGCAGTTTAGCCAAAGGGGGGGCAGATACGCAGTATTTT
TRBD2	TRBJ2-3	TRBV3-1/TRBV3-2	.	CASSHSGGWQYF	TGTGCCAGCAGCCATAGCGGGGGCTGGCAGTATTTT
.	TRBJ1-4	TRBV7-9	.	CASSPFNEKLFF	TGTGCCAGCAGCCCGTTTAATGAAAAACTGTTTTTT
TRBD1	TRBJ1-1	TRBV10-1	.	CASTRGLNTEAFF	TGCGCCAGCACGAGGGGGCTGAACACTGAAGCTTTCTTT
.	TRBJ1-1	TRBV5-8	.	CASSLGTSRTEAFF	TGTGCCAGCAGCTTGGGGACAAGTCGGACTGAAGCTTTCTTT
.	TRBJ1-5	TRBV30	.	CAWSVASGGNQPQHF	TGTGCCTGGAGTGTAGCCTCGGGGGGCAATCAGCCCCAGCATTTT
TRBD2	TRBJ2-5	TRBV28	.	CASNTFRLAGGRETQYF	TGTGCCAGCAACACATTCAGACTAGCGGGGGGAAGGGAGACCCAGTACTTC
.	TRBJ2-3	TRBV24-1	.	CATEPGSNTDTQYF	TGTGCCACCGAGCCGGGGTCCAACACAGATACGCAGTATTTT
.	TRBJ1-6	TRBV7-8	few	CASTLRSSYNSPLHF	TGTGCCAGCACCCTGCGGAGCTCCTATAATTCACCCCTCCACTTT
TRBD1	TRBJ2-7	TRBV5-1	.	CASSPPARGPYEQYF	TGCGCCAGCAGCCCTCCGGCCAGGGGGCCCTACGAGCAGTACTTC
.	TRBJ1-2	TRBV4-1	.	CASSPQFTGSYGYTF	TGCGCCAGCAGCCCCCAATTCACAGGGAGCTATGGCTACACCTTC
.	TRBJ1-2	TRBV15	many	CATSREEGDGYTF	TGTGCCACCAGCAGAGAGGAAGGGGATGGCTACACCTTC
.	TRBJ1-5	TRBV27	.	CASSSGAGSNQPQHF	TGTGCCAGCAGTTCAGGGGCCGGTAGCAATCAGCCCCAGCATTTT
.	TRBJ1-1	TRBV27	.	CASSFGGNTEAFF	TGTGCCAGCAGTTTTGGCGGAAACACTGAAGCTTTCTTT
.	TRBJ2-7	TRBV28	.	CASSLTPSYEQYF	TGTGCCAGCAGTTTAACACCTTCCTACGAGCAGTACTTC
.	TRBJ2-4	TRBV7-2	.	CASRRESVAIQYF	TGTGCCAGCAGACGTGAATCAGTGGCCATTCAGTACTTC
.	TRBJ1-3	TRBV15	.	CATSRDSGVGNTIYF	TGTGCCACCAGCAGAGATTCAGGGGTTGGAAACACCATATATTTT
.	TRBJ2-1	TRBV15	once	CATSRDPLADANEQFF	TGTGCCACCAGCAGAGATCCCCTAGCAGATGCCAATGAGCAGTTCTTC
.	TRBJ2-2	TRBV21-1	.	CATNPPLRPKNTGELFF	TGTGCCACCAACCCCCCTTTGCGCCCTAAGAACACCGGGGAGCTGTTTTTT
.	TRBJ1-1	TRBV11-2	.	CASSLTPEAFF	TGTGCCAGCAGCTTGACACCTGAAGCTTTCTTT
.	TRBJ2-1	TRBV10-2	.	CASSELVFGQPKSNEQFF	TGCGCCAGCAGTGAGCTAGTATTCGGACAGCCGAAATCCAATGAGCAGTTCTTC
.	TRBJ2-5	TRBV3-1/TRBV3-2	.	CASRPLTTPARETQYF	TGTGCCAGCAGACCCTTGACGACACCTGCTCGTGAGACCCAGTACTTC
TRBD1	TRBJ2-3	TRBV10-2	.	CASRRTQGAWEDTQYF	TGCGCCAGCAGACGAACTCAGGGGGCTTGGGAAGATACGCAGTATTTT
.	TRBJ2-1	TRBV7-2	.	CASSSSGREHEQFF	TGTGCCAGCAGCTCAAGTGGCAGGGAACATGAGCAGTTCTTC
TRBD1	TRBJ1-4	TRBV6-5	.	CASSPTGESEKLFF	TGTGCCAGCAGTCCGACAGGGGAGAGTGAAAAACTGTTTTTT
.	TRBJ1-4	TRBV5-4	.	CASSPGGALNEKLFF	TGTGCCAGCAGCCCGGGAGGGGCCCTTAATGAAAAACTGTTTTTT
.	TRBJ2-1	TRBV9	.	CASSDPKAGTSVPNEQFF	TGTGCCAGCAGCGACCCCAAAGCCGGGACTTCGGTCCCCAATGAGCAGTTCTTC
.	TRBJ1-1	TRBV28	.	CASSSPGLAMGTEAFF	TGTGCCAGCAGCTCTCCGGGACTCGCAATGGGCACTGAAGCTTTCTTT
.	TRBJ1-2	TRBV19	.	CASSIQGEGGYTF	TGTGCCAGTAGTATCCAGGGTGAAGGGGGCTACACCTTC
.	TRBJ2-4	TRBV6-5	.	CASNTAVAKNIQYF	TGTGCCAGCAATACCGCGGTAGCCAAAAACATTCAGTACTTC
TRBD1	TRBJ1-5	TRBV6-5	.	CASSYRGPGNQPQHF	TGTGCCAGCAGCTACAGGGGGCCAGGGAATCAGCCCCAGCATTTT
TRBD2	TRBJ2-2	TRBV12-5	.	CASGPPLADLTGELFF	TGTGCTAGTGGTCCCCCCCTAGCGGACCTCACCGGGGAGCTGTTTTTT
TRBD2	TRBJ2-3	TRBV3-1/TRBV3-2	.	CASSQRGVPDTQYF	TGTGCCAGCAGCCAACGGGGGGTTCCAGATACGCAGTATTTT
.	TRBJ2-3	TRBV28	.	CASSLARFTDTQYF	TGTGCCAGCAGTTTAGCCAGATTCACAGATACGCAGTATTTT
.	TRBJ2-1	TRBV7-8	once	CASSLEGGDNEQFF	TGTGCCAGCAGCTTAGAGGGCGGGGACAATGAGCAGTTCTTC
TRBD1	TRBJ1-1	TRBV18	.	CASSPVGTGRNTEAFF	TGTGCCAGCTCACCCGTCGGGACAGGGAGGAACACTGAAGCTTTCTTT
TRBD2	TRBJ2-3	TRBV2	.	CASPLAGLNTDTQYF	TGTGCCAGCCCTCTAGCGGGGTTGAACACAGATACGCAGTATTTT